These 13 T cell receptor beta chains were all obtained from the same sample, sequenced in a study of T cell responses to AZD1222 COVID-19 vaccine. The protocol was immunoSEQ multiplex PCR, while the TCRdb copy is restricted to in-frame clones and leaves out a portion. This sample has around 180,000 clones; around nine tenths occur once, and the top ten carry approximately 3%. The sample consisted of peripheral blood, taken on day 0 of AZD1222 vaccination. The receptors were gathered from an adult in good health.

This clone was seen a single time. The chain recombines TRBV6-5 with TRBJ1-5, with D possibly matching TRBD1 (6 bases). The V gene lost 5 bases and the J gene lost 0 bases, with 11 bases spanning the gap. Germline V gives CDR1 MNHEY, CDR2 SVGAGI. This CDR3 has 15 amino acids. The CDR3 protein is CASSLTGSSNQPQHF. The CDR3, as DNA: TGTGCCAGCAGTCTTACAGGGAGTAGCAATCAGCCCCAGCATTTT.

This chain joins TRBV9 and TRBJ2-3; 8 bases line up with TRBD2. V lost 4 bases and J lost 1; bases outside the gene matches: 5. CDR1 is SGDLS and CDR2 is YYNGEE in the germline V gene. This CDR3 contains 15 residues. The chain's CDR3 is CASSPGLVGTDTQYF. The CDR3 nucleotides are TGTGCCAGCAGCCCGGGACTAGTCGGCACAGATACGCAGTATTTT.

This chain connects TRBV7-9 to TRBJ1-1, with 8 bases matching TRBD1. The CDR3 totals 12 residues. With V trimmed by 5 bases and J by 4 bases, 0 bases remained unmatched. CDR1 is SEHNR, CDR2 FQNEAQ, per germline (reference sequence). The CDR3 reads CASSTGGTEAFF. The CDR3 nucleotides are TGTGCCAGCAGCACAGGGGGCACTGAAGCTTTCTTT.

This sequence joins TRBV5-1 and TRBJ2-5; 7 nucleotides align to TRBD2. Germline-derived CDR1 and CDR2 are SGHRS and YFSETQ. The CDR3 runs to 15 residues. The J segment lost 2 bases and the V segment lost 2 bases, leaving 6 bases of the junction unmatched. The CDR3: CASSFITAGQETQYF. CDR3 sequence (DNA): TGCGCCAGCAGCTTCATAACAGCGGGGCAAGAGACCCAGTACTTC.

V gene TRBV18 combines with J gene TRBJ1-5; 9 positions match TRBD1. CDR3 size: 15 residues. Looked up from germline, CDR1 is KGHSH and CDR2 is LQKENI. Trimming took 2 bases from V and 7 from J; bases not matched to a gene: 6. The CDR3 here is CASSPAGQGEQPQHF. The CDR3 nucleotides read TGTGCCAGCTCACCAGCGGGACAGGGCGAACAGCCCCAGCATTTT.

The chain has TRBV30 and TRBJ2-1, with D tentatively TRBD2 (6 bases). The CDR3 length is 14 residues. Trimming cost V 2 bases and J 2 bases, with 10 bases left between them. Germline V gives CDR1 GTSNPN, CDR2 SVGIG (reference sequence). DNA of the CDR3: TGTGCCTGGAGTCTGGGCGGGGCCTACAATGAGCAGTTCTTC. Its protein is CAWSLGGAYNEQFF.

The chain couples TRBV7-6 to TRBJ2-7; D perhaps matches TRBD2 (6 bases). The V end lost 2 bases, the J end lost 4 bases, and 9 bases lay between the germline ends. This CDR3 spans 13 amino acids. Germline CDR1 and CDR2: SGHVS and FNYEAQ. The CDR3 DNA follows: TGTGCCAGCAGCTTATCGGGGGAGTACGAGCAGTACTTC. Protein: CASSLSGEYEQYF.

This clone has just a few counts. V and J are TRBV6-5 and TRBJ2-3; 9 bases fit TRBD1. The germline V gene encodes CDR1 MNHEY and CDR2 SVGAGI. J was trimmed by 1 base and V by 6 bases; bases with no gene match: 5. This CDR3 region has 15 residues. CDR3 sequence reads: CASRLQGARTDTQYF. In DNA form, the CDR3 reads TGTGCCAGCAGACTACAGGGGGCCCGCACAGATACGCAGTATTTT.

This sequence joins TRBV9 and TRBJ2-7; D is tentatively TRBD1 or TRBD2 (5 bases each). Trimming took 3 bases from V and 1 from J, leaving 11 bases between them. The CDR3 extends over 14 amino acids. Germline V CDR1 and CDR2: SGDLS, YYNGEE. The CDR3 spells CASSAVGGSYEQYF. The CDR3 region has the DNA TGTGCCAGCAGCGCGGTTGGGGGTTCCTACGAGCAGTACTTC.

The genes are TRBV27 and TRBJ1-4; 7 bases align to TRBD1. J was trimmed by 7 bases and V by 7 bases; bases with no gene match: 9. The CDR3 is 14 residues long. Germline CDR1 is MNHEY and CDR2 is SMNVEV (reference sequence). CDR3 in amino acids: CASMGRGEGEKLFF. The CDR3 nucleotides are TGTGCCAGCATGGGCAGGGGGGAGGGTGAAAAACTGTTTTTT.

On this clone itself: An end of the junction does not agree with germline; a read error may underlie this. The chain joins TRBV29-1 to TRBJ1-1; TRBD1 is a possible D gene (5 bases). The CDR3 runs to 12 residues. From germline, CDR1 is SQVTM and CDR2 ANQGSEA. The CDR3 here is CSVESREGRGVF. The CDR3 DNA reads TGCAGCGTTGAGTCCCGGGAGGGGAGAGGGGTCTTT. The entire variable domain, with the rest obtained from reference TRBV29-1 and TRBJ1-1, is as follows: SAVISQKPSRDICQRGTSLTIQCQVDSQVTMMFWYRQQPGQSLTLIATANQGSEATYESGFVIDKFPISRPNLTFSTLTVSNMSPEDSSIYLCSVESREGRGVFGQGTRLTVV.

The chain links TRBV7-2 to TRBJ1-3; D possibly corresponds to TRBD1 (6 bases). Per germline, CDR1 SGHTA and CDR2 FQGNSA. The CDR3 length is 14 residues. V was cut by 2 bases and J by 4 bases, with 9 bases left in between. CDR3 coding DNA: TGTGCCAGCAGCTTAACAGGGCAGGGAAACACCATATATTTT. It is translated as CASSLTGQGNTIYF. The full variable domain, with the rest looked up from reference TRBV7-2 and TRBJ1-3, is GAGVSQSPSNKVTEKGKDVELRCDPISGHTALYWYRQSLGQGLEFLIYFQGNSAPDKSGLPSDRFSAERTGGSVSTLTIQRTQQEDSAVYLCASSLTGQGNTIYFGEGSWLTVV.

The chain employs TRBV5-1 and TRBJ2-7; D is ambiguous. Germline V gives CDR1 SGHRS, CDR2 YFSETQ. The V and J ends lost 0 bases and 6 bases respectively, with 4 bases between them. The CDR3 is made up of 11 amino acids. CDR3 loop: CASSLGGEQYF. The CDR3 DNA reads TGCGCCAGCAGCTTGGGGGGCGAGCAGTACTTC.